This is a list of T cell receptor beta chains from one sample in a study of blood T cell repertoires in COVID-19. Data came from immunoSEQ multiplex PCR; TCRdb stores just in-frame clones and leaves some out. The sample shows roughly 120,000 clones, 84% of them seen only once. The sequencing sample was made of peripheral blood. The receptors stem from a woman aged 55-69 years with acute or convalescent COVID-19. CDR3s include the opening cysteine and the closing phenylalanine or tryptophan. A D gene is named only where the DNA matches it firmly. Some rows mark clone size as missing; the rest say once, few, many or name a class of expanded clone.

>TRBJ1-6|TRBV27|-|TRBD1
TGTGCCAGCAGCCACAGGGGGTATTCACCCCTCCACTTT
CASSHRGYSPLHF
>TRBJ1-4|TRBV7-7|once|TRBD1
TGTGCCAGCAGCCCAACGACAGGGAGAAATGAAAAACTGTTTTTT
CASSPTTGRNEKLFF
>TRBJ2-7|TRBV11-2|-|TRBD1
TGTGCCAGCAGCATACAACTTACAGGGGAAGACGAGCAGTACTTC
CASSIQLTGEDEQYF
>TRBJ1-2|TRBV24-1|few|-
TGTGCCACCAGTGATCAGACAGCTGTCTATGGCTACACCTTC
CATSDQTAVYGYTF
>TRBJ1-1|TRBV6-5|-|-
TGTGCCAGCAGTCGGGACACGGTGAACACTGAAGCTTTCTTT
CASSRDTVNTEAFF
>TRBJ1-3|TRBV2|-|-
TGTGCCAGCAGTCCCGGACAGTCAGTCATATATTTT
CASSPGQSVIYF
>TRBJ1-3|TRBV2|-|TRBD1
TGTGCCAGCATTAACCGGGACAGGTTCTCTGGAAACACCATATATTTT
CASINRDRFSGNTIYF
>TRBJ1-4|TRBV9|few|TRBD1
TGTGCCAGCAGCGTAGCCCCGACAGGGCGTAATGAAAAACTGTTTTTT
CASSVAPTGRNEKLFF
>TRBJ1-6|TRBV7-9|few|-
TGTGCCAGCTCACTTGTGCCGGACAGTCGCTCCTATAATTCACCCCTCCACTTT
CASSLVPDSRSYNSPLHF
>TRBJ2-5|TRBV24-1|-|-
TGTGCCACCAGTGGTAGAGGCCAAGAGACCCAGTACTTC
CATSGRGQETQYF
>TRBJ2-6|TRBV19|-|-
TGTGCCAGTAGTATCGGAGACAGCTACCTCTCTGGGGCCAACGTCCTGACTTTC
CASSIGDSYLSGANVLTF
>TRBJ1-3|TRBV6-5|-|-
TGTGCCATCGAGGGAACTGGAAACACCATATATTTT
CAIEGTGNTIYF
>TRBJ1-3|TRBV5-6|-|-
TGTGCCAGCAGCACGCTAAGAAACACCATATATTTT
CASSTLRNTIYF
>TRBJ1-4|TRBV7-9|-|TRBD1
TGTGCCAGCAGTTCGACAGGGTTTAATGAAAAACTGTTTTTT
CASSSTGFNEKLFF
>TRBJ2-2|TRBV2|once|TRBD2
TGTGCCAGCACCACGGGGGGGCGGAACACCGGGGAGCTGTTTTTT
CASTTGGRNTGELFF
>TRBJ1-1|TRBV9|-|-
TGTGCCAGCAGCCGTGACAGAAACACTGAAGCTTTCTTT
CASSRDRNTEAFF
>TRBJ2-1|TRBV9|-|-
TGTGCCAGCAGCCTTTCTGCTATGAGCTCCTACAATGAGCAGTTCTTC
CASSLSAMSSYNEQFF
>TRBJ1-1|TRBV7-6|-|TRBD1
TGTGCCAGCAGCAAACAGGGGGCCACTGAAGCTTTCTTT
CASSKQGATEAFF
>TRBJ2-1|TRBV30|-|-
TGTGCCTGGAGTGTACGAGGTGAGCAGTTCTTC
CAWSVRGEQFF
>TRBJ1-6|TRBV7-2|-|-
TGTGCCAGCAGCTTAGACTATCCCTCCTATAATTCACCCCTCCACTTT
CASSLDYPSYNSPLHF
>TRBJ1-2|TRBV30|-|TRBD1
TGTGCGGGGACAGTGACTAACTATGGCTACACCTTC
CAGTVTNYGYTF
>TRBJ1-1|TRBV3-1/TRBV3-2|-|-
TGTGCCAGCAGCCCGGACAGTACTAACACTGAAGCTTTCTTT
CASSPDSTNTEAFF
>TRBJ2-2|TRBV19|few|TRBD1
TGTGCCAGTTTAAGAACAGGGGGACCAAGGGAGCTGTTTTTT
CASLRTGGPRELFF
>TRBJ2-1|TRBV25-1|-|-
TGTGCCAGCAGTGAATACCCCCTGTACAATGAGCAGTTCTTC
CASSEYPLYNEQFF
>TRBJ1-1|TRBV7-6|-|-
TGTGCCAGCAGCTTACTGGCGAACACTGAAGCTTTCTTT
CASSLLANTEAFF
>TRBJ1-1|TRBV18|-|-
TGTGCCAGCTCAGGGACACCGAACACTGAAGCTTTCTTT
CASSGTPNTEAFF
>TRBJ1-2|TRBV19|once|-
TGTGCCAGTAGTATGGACAGAAACTATGGCTACACCTTC
CASSMDRNYGYTF
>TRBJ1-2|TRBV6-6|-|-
TGTGCCAGCAGTAGGATACAGGGTGGTGGCTACACCTTC
CASSRIQGGGYTF
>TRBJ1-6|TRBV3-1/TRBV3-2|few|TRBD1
TGTGCCAGCAGCCGCTACTCCGGGACAGGGGAAAATTCACCCCTCCACTTT
CASSRYSGTGENSPLHF
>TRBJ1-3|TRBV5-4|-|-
TGTGCCAGCAGCTTTCGCAGGTCAAGCTCTGGAAACACCATATATTTT
CASSFRRSSSGNTIYF
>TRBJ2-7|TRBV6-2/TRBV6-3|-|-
TGTGCCAGCAGTCGGGACACCGACTTCTACGAGCAGTACTTC
CASSRDTDFYEQYF
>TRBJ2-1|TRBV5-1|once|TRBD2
TGCGCCAGCAGCTTGGGCGGGGGGGCCTTCAATGAGCAGTTCTTC
CASSLGGGAFNEQFF
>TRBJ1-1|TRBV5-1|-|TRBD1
TGCGCCAGCAGCATAGGACAGGGAGTGAACACTGAAGCTTTCTTT
CASSIGQGVNTEAFF
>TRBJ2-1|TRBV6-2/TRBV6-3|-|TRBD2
TGTGCCAGCAGTTACCCGCTCGGGAGCGGGGGTCCGTACAATGAGCAGTTCTTC
CASSYPLGSGGPYNEQFF
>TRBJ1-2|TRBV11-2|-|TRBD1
TGTGCCAGCAGCTTAAAGACAGGGGGCCCCTATAACTATGGCTACACCTTC
CASSLKTGGPYNYGYTF